This entry features one T cell receptor (beta chain) sequence. The entry originates in a study of T cell changes during pregnancy in multiple sclerosis. This CDR3 comprises 15 residues. Trimming shortened V by 7 bases and J by 1 base, and 16 bases separated the two germline ends. The V gene's germline CDR1 is LNHDA and CDR2 SQIVND (reference sequence). Here immunoSEQ multiplex PCR was the method, and the copy in TCRdb shows in-frame clones only, minus some. This table has 100,000 or so clones, about 92% appearing once. This TCR derives from a female donor with multiple sclerosis, enrolled in a pregnancy study. The material was peripheral blood, obtained in the second trimester of pregnancy. The gene calls are TRBV19 and TRBJ2-5; the D gene is possibly TRBD2 (5 bases). CDR3 bases: TGTGCCAGTAAGGGCCTCGGACTGATCCAAGAGACCCAGTACTTC. The encoded protein is CASKGLGLIQETQYF.